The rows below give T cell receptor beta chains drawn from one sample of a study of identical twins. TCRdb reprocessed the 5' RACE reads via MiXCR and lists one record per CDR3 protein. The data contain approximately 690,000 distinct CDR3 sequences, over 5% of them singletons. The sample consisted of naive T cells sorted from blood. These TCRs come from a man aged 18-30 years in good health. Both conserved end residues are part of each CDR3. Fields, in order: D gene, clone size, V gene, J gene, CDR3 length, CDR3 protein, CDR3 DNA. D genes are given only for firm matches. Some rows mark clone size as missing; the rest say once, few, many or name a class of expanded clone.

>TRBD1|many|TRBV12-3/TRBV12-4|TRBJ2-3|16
CASSPRTGLSTDTQYF
TGTGCCAGCAGTCCCCGGACAGGGTTAAGCACAGATACGCAGTATTTT
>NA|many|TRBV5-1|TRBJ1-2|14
CASSLLPGTTGYTF
TGCGCCAGCAGCTTGTTACCGGGCACCACTGGCTACACCTTC
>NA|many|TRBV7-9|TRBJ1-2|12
CASSLESAGYTF
TGTGCCAGCAGCTTAGAGAGCGCCGGCTACACCTTC
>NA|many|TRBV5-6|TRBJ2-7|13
CASSSRPNYEQYF
TGTGCCAGCAGCTCGAGACCGAATTACGAGCAGTACTTC
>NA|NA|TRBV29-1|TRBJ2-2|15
CSVVIGDANTGELFF
TGCAGCGTTGTGATAGGGGATGCGAACACCGGGGAGCTGTTTTTT
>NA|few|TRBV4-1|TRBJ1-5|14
CASSQPGKNQPQHF
TGCGCCAGCAGCCAACCGGGGAAAAATCAGCCCCAGCATTTT
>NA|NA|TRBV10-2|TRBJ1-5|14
CASSPRKGEGPQHF
TGCGCCAGCAGCCCACGCAAAGGGGAGGGGCCCCAGCATTTT
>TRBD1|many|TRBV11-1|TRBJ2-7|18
CASSPGTGRGQRSYEQYF
TGTGCCAGCAGCCCCGGGACAGGGAGGGGTCAGAGGTCCTACGAGCAGTACTTC
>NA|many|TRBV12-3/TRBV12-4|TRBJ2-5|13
CASKGPIQETQYF
TGTGCCAGCAAGGGGCCCATCCAAGAGACCCAGTACTTC
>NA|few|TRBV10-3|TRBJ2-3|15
CAISLGQEGEDTQYF
TGTGCCATCAGCCTAGGACAGGAGGGGGAAGATACGCAGTATTTT
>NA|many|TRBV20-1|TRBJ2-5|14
CSAGRQGKIETQYF
TGCAGTGCCGGGCGGCAGGGGAAGATAGAGACCCAGTACTTC
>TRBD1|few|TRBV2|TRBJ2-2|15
CASSEWDRNTGELFF
TGTGCCAGCAGTGAATGGGACAGAAACACCGGGGAGCTGTTTTTT
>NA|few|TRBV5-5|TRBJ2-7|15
CASSLDGVIYAPQYF
TGTGCCAGCAGCTTGGACGGGGTAATTTACGCGCCGCAGTACTTC
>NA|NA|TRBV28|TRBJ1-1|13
CASRKMGGTEAFF
TGTGCCAGCAGGAAAATGGGGGGCACTGAAGCTTTCTTT
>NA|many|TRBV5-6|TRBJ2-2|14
CASSLAAHGGELFF
TGTGCCAGCAGCTTGGCCGCTCACGGCGGGGAGCTGTTTTTT
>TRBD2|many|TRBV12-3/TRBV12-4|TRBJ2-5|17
CASSPGTSGPPQETQYF
TGTGCCAGCAGTCCCGGGACTAGCGGGCCACCACAAGAGACCCAGTACTTC
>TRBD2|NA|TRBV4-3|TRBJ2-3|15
CASSLIAGGTDKQYF
TGCGCCAGCAGCCTGATAGCGGGAGGGACAGATAAGCAGTATTTT
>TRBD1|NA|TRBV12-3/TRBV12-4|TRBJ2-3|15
CASIIGQGDTDTQYF
TGTGCCAGCATCATCGGACAGGGGGACACAGATACGCAGTATTTT
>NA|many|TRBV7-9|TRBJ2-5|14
CASSLLGHQETQYF
TGTGCCAGCAGCTTGTTGGGACACCAAGAGACCCAGTACTTC
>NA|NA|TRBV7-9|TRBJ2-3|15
CASSPVDGATDTQYF
TGTGCCAGCAGCCCCGTCGACGGGGCCACAGATACGCAGTATTTT
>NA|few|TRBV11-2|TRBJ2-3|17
CASSLEGVTGATDTQYF
TGTGCCAGCAGCTTAGAGGGGGTCACGGGAGCCACAGATACGCAGTATTTT
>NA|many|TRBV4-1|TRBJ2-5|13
CASSQALRETQYF
TGCGCCAGCAGCCAAGCGCTTCGTGAGACCCAGTACTTC
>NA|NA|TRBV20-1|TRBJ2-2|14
CSARVRGNTGELFF
TGCAGTGCTAGGGTCAGGGGTAACACCGGGGAGCTGTTTTTT
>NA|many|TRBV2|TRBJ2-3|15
CASSDSTNPTDTQYF
TGTGCCAGCAGTGATTCGACGAATCCTACAGATACGCAGTATTTT
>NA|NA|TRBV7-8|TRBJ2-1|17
CASSTPVWSSSYNEQFF
TGTGCCAGCAGCACACCCGTATGGAGTAGCTCCTACAATGAGCAGTTCTTC
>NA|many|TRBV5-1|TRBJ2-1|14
CASSLVLGTIEQFF
TGCGCCAGCAGCTTGGTTCTAGGAACCATTGAGCAGTTCTTC
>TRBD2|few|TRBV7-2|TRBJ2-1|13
CASSSGLVREQFF
TGTGCCAGCAGCTCCGGACTAGTTAGGGAGCAGTTCTTC
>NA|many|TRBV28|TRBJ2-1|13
CASRALVSNEQFF
TGTGCCAGCAGGGCCCTAGTATCCAATGAGCAGTTCTTC
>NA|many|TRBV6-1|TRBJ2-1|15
CASSARTSSRNEQFF
TGTGCCAGCAGTGCGCGGACCAGCTCGAGGAATGAGCAGTTCTTC
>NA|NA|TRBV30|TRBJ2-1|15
CAWRTQGVGKNVQFF
TGTGCCTGGAGGACGCAGGGAGTAGGGAAGAATGTTCAGTTCTTC
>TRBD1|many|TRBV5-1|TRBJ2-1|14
CASSSGTGMNEQFF
TGCGCCAGCAGCTCAGGGACAGGGATGAATGAGCAGTTCTTC
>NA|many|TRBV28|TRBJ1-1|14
CASTLRGRNTEAFF
TGTGCCAGCACCCTAAGGGGGAGGAACACTGAAGCTTTCTTT
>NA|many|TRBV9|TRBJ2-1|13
CASSVAPSDEQFF
TGTGCCAGCAGCGTAGCGCCGTCAGATGAGCAGTTCTTC
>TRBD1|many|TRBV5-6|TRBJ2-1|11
CASSGGQGWFF
TGTGCCAGCAGCGGGGGACAGGGTTGGTTCTTC
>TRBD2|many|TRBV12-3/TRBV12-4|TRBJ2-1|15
CASSPGTSPWNEQFF
TGTGCCAGCAGTCCGGGGACTAGCCCGTGGAATGAGCAGTTCTTC
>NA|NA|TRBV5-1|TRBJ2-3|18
CASSLGLALGSSTDTQYF
TGCGCCAGCAGCTTGGGTCTTGCCCTCGGGAGTTCCACAGATACGCAGTATTTT
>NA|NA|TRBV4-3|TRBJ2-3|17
CASSQDRRIKGTDTQYF
TGCGCCAGCAGCCAAGATCGCAGGATCAAGGGCACAGATACGCAGTATTTT
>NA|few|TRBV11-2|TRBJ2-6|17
CASSSRTGSSGANVLTF
TGTGCCAGCAGCTCCCGGACTGGATCCTCTGGGGCCAACGTCCTGACTTTC
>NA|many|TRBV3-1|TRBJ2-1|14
CASSQDGPANEQFF
TGTGCCAGCAGCCAAGATGGTCCAGCAAATGAGCAGTTCTTC